The present entry profiles one T cell receptor beta chain with its context. The CDR3 covers 13 residues. The V gene's germline CDR1 is SGHTA and CDR2 FQGTGA. Trimming took 3 bases from V and 5 from J, leaving 11 bases between them. The table came from immunoSEQ multiplex PCR; TCRdb's copy has only in-frame clones and leaves some out. The table has about 75,000 clones, 88% seen once. The data derive from a study of blood T cell repertoires in COVID-19. This TCR came from a human donor in a cohort sampled during active COVID-19. V usage is TRBV7-3 and J usage is TRBJ2-7; tentative D call: TRBD2 (5 bases). Sequencing was performed on peripheral blood. The CDR3 loop reads CASSFYSGDEQYF. The DNA of the CDR3 is TGTGCCAGCAGCTTTTACTCCGGGGACGAGCAGTACTTC.